What follows are 10 T cell receptor beta chains derived from one specimen sequenced in a study of OX40 agonist ivuxolimab in advanced cancers. Generated by immunoSEQ multiplex PCR, the TCRdb table keeps only in-frame clones and is missing some. Of some 130,000 clones detected, about 92% appear once; the ten largest clones hold more than 0.8%. The sample consisted of CD4+ or CD8+ T cells sorted from blood, taken in a trial of the OX40 agonist ivuxolimab. Receptor source: an adult with an advanced solid tumor such as melanoma, head and neck, liver or kidney cancer.

The chain joins TRBV5-6 to TRBJ1-1; no firm D call. Trimming took 2 bases from V and 0 from J, leaving 11 bases between them. The germline gives CDR1 SGHDT, CDR2 YYEEEE. The CDR3 extends over 15 amino acids. The CDR3 DNA reads TGTGCCAGCAGCTTATGGTTCAGCATGAACACTGAAGCTTTCTTT. Residues: CASSLWFSMNTEAFF.

The V and J genes are TRBV5-1 and TRBJ2-5, with 7 bases aligning to TRBD2. V lost 0 bases and J lost 2; bases outside the gene matches: 7. Germline lookup yields CDR1 SGHRS and CDR2 YFSETQ. The CDR3 loop spans 16 amino acids. DNA of the CDR3: TGCGCCAGCAGCTTGGCCGTTCTAGCGGATCAAGAGACCCAGTACTTC. As protein: CASSLAVLADQETQYF.

The table lists this clone with a count of one. The chain employs TRBV4-1 and TRBJ2-5; D remains ambiguous. Trimming left V 0 bases short and J 6 bases short, with 11 bases between. The CDR3 sequence is 14 residues long. In germline, CDR1 is MGHRA, CDR2 YSYEKL. The CDR3 bases are TGCGCCAGCAGCCAAGACCACTCCTCCCAGACCCAGTACTTC. As protein: CASSQDHSSQTQYF.

This clone was seen a single time. At one end, the junction sequence differs from germline, possibly due to a read error. The chain joins TRBV29-1 to TRBJ1-4, with 7 bases identical to TRBD1. CDR1 is SQVTM, CDR2 ANQGSEA, per germline. This CDR3 has 11 residues. CDR3 in DNA: TGCAGCACCGACAGGGTGGACATGGTAACCTTT. Encoded protein: CSTDRVDMVTF.

This clone was seen once. V is TRBV4-3 and J is TRBJ2-3; 7 positions match TRBD2. J gave up 0 bases and V 4 bases, and 7 bases lay outside the gene matches. Germline lookup yields CDR1 LGHNA and CDR2 YSLEER. This CDR3 has 16 amino acids. In nucleotides, the CDR3 is TGCGCCAGCAGCCTCCGCGGGGGAGGGAGCACAGATACGCAGTATTTT. It yields the protein CASSLRGGGSTDTQYF.

The chain joins TRBV9 to TRBJ2-3; the match to TRBD2 covers 8 bases. CDR3 length: 15 amino acids. Per the germline V gene, CDR1 is SGDLS and CDR2 is YYNGEE. The junction had 3 bases not matched to a gene; V was cut back by 0 bases and J by 3 bases. The CDR3 region is CASSVGRLATDTQYF. The CDR3 DNA follows: TGTGCCAGCAGCGTAGGGAGACTAGCGACAGATACGCAGTATTTT.

This rearrangement joins TRBV6-1 to TRBJ1-6, with D tentatively TRBD1 (6 bases). Germline loops: CDR1 MNHNS, CDR2 SASEGT. V was shortened by 4 bases and J by 7 bases, with 20 bases between the two germline ends. The CDR3 has 17 amino acids. This CDR3 reads CASSGHQWGPINSPLHF. The CDR3 nucleotides read TGTGCCAGCAGTGGACACCAATGGGGGCCCATCAATTCACCCCTCCACTTT.

This clone was observed a single time. This chain links TRBV7-9 with TRBJ2-2; TRBD1 aligns across 7 bases. The CDR3 has 14 amino acids. Germline assignment: CDR1 SEHNR and CDR2 FQNEAQ (reference sequence). V trimming: 5 bases; J trimming: 4 bases; junction bases outside the gene matches: 4. This CDR3 is CASSKNRGTGELFF. CDR3 bases: TGTGCCAGCAGCAAGAACAGGGGCACCGGGGAGCTGTTTTTT.

A single count supports this clone. This chain uses TRBV2 with TRBJ1-1; the match to TRBD1 covers 9 bases. Germline CDR1 is SNHLY and CDR2 is FYNNEI. J gave up 4 bases and V 6 bases, and 6 bases lay outside the gene matches. CDR3 length: 14 residues. The CDR3 DNA reads as TGTGCCAGCAGGGATACGACAGGGGGCACTGAAGCTTTCTTT. This sequence encodes CASRDTTGGTEAFF.

V is TRBV5-4 and J is TRBJ2-3, with unresolved D. This CDR3 spans 16 amino acids. Trimming pared 0 bases from V and 2 bases from J, leaving 13 bases between. Germline CDR1 reads SGHNT; CDR2 reads YYREEE (reference sequence). The chain's CDR3 is CASSLGVETSTDTQYF. CDR3 coding DNA: TGTGCCAGCAGCTTGGGGGTAGAGACGTCCACAGATACGCAGTATTTT.